The sequence of this T cell receptor beta chain was determined in a study of T cells in Graves' hyperthyroidism and ophthalmopathy. CDR3 size: 13 residues. The germline gives CDR1 LNHDA, CDR2 SQIVND (reference sequence). The V gene end was trimmed by 6 bases and the J gene end by 1 base; junction bases not matched to a gene: 2. From RNA transcripts, TCR beta CDR3 regions were amplified. The TCR CDR3 first-round RT-PCR relied on the HTBI primer set. TCRdb ran MiXCR on the multiplex PCR reads and lists one entry per CDR3 protein. Among under 350,000 distinct CDR3 sequences listed, 15% to 20% were seen once.

Sequenced input: blood. The clonotype originates from a woman aged 45 to 65 with Graves' hyperthyroidism. The chain is built from TRBV19 and TRBJ2-5; the match to TRBD1 covers 7 bases. The CDR3 DNA sequence: TGTGCCAGTAGGACAGGGTCCCAAGAGACCCAGTACTTC. This sequence encodes CASRTGSQETQYF.